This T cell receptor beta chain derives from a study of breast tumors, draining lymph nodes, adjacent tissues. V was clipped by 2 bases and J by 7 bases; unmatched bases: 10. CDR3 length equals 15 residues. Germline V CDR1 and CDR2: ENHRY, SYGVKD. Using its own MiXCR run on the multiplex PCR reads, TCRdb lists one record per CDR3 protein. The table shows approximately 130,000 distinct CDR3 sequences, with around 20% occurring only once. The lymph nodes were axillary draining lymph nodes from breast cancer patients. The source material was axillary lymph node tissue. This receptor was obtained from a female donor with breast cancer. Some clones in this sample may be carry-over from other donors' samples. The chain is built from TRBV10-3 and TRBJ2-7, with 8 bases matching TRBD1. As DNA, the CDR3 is TGTGCCATCAGTGAGCGATCAGGGGGCGCGAGGGAGCAGTACTTC. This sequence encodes CAISERSGGAREQYF.